The 23 T cell receptor beta chains presented below share a single source sample, sequenced in a study of T cells after yellow fever vaccination. Each CDR3 protein is one row after TCRdb ran MiXCR on the 5' RACE reads. The sample lists about 260,000 distinct CDR3 sequences; about 5.2% were seen once. Here the sequenced sample was CD4+ T cells sorted from PBMCs, taken on the day of the yellow fever booster vaccination. These receptors originate from a man aged 18 to 29 who received the YFV17D yellow fever vaccine.

The chain employs TRBV15 and TRBJ2-3, with D possibly matching TRBD1 (5 bases). Germline V gives CDR1 LNHNV, CDR2 YYDKDF (reference sequence). The CDR3 is 17 residues long. The V end lost 0 bases, the J end lost 2 bases, and 15 bases lay between the germline ends. CDR3 residues: CATSRDDLGVYTDTQYF. In nucleotides, the CDR3 is TGTGCCACCAGCAGAGATGATTTAGGGGTTTACACAGATACGCAGTATTTT.

This clonotype appeared many times. Mismatch with germline at one junction end may stem from a read error. This chain joins TRBV4-1 and TRBJ2-3; D is perhaps TRBD1 (6 bases). Per germline, CDR1 MGHRA and CDR2 YSYEKL. The CDR3 contains 13 residues. In DNA, the CDR3 is TGTGCCAGCAGCCAGGGGTCCACAGATACGCAGTATTTT. Translating it yields CASSQGSTDTQYF.

This clonotype was counted only a few times. The chain has TRBV6-6 and TRBJ2-1, with D perhaps matching TRBD1 or TRBD2 (6 bases each). The CDR3 totals 13 residues. With 8 bases removed from V and 8 bases from J, the gap between germline ends came to 16 bases. Germline assignment: CDR1 MNHNY and CDR2 SVGAGI (reference sequence). CDR3 in amino acids: CASSRGGLDEQFF. DNA of the CDR3: TGTGCCAGCTCGAGAGGGGGGCTCGATGAGCAGTTCTTC.

The chain is built from TRBV7-6 and TRBJ1-1; D gene ambiguous. The CDR3 runs to 15 residues. Germline CDR1 SGHVS, CDR2 FNYEAQ. The V gene lost 0 bases and the J gene lost 1 base, with 9 bases spanning the gap. For the CDR3, the DNA is TGTGCCAGCAGCTTAGCCCTTATCCCGAACACTGAAGCTTTCTTT. Its protein is CASSLALIPNTEAFF.

This chain uses TRBV6-1 with TRBJ1-2, with 10 positions matching TRBD1. Germline-derived CDR1 and CDR2 are MNHNS and SASEGT. V lost 2 bases, J lost 4 bases, and 4 bases stayed unmatched. The CDR3 extends over 15 amino acids. This chain's CDR3 is CASSERDRGGYGYTF. CDR3 nucleotide sequence: TGTGCCAGCAGTGAAAGGGACAGGGGAGGCTATGGCTACACCTTC.

This clonotype was found a few times. The chain employs TRBV10-3 and TRBJ2-2; D is unclear. This CDR3 has 13 amino acids. Trimming shortened V by 4 bases and J by 7 bases, and 10 bases separated the two germline ends. Germline CDR1 reads ENHRY; CDR2 reads SYGVKD. The CDR3 bases are TGTGCCATCAGTGCCGGTGGGGACGGGGAGCTGTTTTTT. Its translation is CAISAGGDGELFF.

At least ten counts were recorded for this clonotype. The chain has TRBV2 and TRBJ2-7; D gene uncertain. The CDR3 extends over 13 amino acids. The V gene lost 4 bases and the J gene lost 3 bases, with 10 bases spanning the gap. Germline CDR1 is SNHLY and CDR2 is FYNNEI. The CDR3 sequence: CASSARERYEQYF. The CDR3 coding sequence is TGTGCCAGCAGTGCGAGAGAGCGCTACGAGCAGTACTTC.

DNA for the CDR3: TGCGCCAGCAGCTGGGGGACTAGCGTCAGCACAGATACGCAGTATTTT. Its protein is CASSWGTSVSTDTQYF. The rearrangement joins TRBV5-1 to TRBJ2-3, with TRBD2 identical over 10 bases. This CDR3 has 16 residues. Germline loops: CDR1 SGHRS, CDR2 YFSETQ. With 3 bases clipped from V and 0 bases from J, the junction kept 4 bases outside the gene matches.

The chain couples TRBV7-3 to TRBJ2-2, with D possibly TRBD1 on 6 matching bases. V was shortened by 5 bases and J by 1 base, with 8 bases between the two germline ends. This CDR3 contains 14 residues. Germline-derived CDR1 and CDR2 are SGHTA and FQGTGA. CDR3 amino acids: CASSKQGNTGELFF. The CDR3 DNA follows: TGTGCCAGCAGCAAACAGGGGAACACCGGGGAGCTGTTTTTT.

This clonotype was seen only a few times. The chain combines TRBV7-7 with TRBJ2-2; TRBD2 matches 7 bases. CDR1 is SSHAT, CDR2 FNYEAQ, per germline (reference sequence). The CDR3 has 13 residues. V was clipped by 8 bases and J by 4 bases; unmatched bases: 4. The CDR3 loop reads CASGGGGTGELFF. CDR3 coding DNA: TGTGCCAGCGGCGGCGGGGGCACCGGGGAGCTGTTTTTT.

This clonotype has only a few counts. The chain is built from TRBV11-2 and TRBJ1-2, with D unclear. With 5 bases removed from V and 0 bases from J, the gap between germline ends came to 10 bases. The germline gives CDR1 SGHAT, CDR2 FQNNGV. This CDR3 region has 14 residues. The CDR3 nucleotides read TGTGCCAGCAGCCTCAGTTTAGCTAACTATGGCTACACCTTC. Residues: CASSLSLANYGYTF.

Remarks on this clonotype: This may arise from a read error, as a much more abundant clone is one base away. This chain joins TRBV6-5 and TRBJ2-1, with D perhaps matching TRBD1 (5 bases). There are 13 residues in the CDR3. Germline V gene data show CDR1 as MNHEY and CDR2 as SVGAGI. Written as DNA, the CDR3 is TGTGCCAGCAGGGCCACAGGAAACAATGAGCACTTCTTC. This codes for CASRATGNNEHFF.

This clonotype was seen a handful of times. V and J are TRBV12-3 or TRBV12-4 and TRBJ1-1; D remains ambiguous. The V and J ends lost 8 bases and 4 bases respectively, with 14 bases between them. The CDR3 extends over 13 amino acids. Written as DNA, the CDR3 is TGTGCCAGCTATAACTGGGGTACCACTGAAGCTTTCTTT. It encodes CASYNWGTTEAFF.

This clonotype was seen at least ten times. The chain employs TRBV4-3 and TRBJ2-7; D possibly uses TRBD1 or TRBD2 (5 bases each). The V end was cut by 3 bases, the J end by 1 base, with 10 bases between. The germline V gene has CDR1 LGHNA and CDR2 YSLEER. The length of the CDR3 is 14 residues. The CDR3 reads CASSQGRFSYEQYF. In DNA form, the CDR3 reads TGCGCCAGCAGCCAGGGACGGTTTTCCTACGAGCAGTACTTC.

This clonotype appeared many times. This rearrangement joins TRBV11-2 to TRBJ2-3; 9 positions agree with TRBD2. Trimming at V came to 0 bases and at J to 5 bases, leaving 3 bases not matched to a gene. The CDR3 is 15 amino acids. Germline V gene sequence: CDR1 SGHAT, CDR2 FQNNGV. CDR3 DNA: TGTGCCAGCAGCTTAGAGCGGGGGGGCCTAGATACGCAGTATTTT. This translates into CASSLERGGLDTQYF.

In its sample, this clonotype was seen a few times. The chain has TRBV10-3 and TRBJ1-5; 7 bases agree with TRBD1. V lost 0 bases, J lost 4 bases, and 3 bases stayed unmatched. There are 15 residues in the CDR3. Germline CDR1 and CDR2: ENHRY and SYGVKD. The CDR3 bases are TGTGCCATCAGTGAGTCGGACAGGATGAATCAGCCCCAGCATTTT. Its translation: CAISESDRMNQPQHF.

This clonotype was seen only a few times. One end of the junction varies from germline; a read error may be responsible. J is TRBJ1-2 and V is TRBV12-3 or TRBV12-4; D is perhaps TRBD1 (5 bases). There are 12 residues in the CDR3. CDR3 in DNA: TGTGCCAGCAGTATACCGGGACGCTCCCCCCGATTC. Residues: CASSIPGRSPRF.

This clonotype was seen ten or more times. The gene calls are TRBV12-3 or TRBV12-4 and TRBJ2-1, with D unclear. This CDR3 comprises 13 residues. Trimming took off 7 bases at V and 9 bases at J, with 16 bases between the two ends. The DNA for the CDR3 is TGTGCCAGCAAACCAACTCGTCGGTCTGAGCAGTTCTTC. This translates into CASKPTRRSEQFF.

This chain links TRBV27 with TRBJ2-7; the D gene is possibly TRBD2 (6 bases). CDR3 length equals 16 residues. Germline V gives CDR1 MNHEY, CDR2 SMNVEV (reference sequence). Trimming took 9 bases from V and 1 from J, leaving 22 bases between them. The CDR3 region is CASRRDGGYESYEQYV. The CDR3 DNA is TGTGCCAGTAGGAGGGATGGGGGTTACGAATCCTACGAGCAGTACGTC.

This clonotype came up many times. This chain joins TRBV5-1 and TRBJ2-5; D remains unclear. Germline loops: CDR1 SGHRS, CDR2 YFSETQ. V was cut by 2 bases and J by 4 bases, with 9 bases left in between. The CDR3 runs 13 residues. CDR3 residues: CASSFQSGETQYF. Written as DNA, the CDR3 is TGCGCCAGCAGCTTCCAGTCGGGAGAGACCCAGTACTTC.

The chain joins TRBV18 to TRBJ2-3; no reliable D call. Germline V gene lookup returns CDR1 KGHSH and CDR2 LQKENI. V dropped 5 bases and J dropped 2 bases, with 11 bases sitting between them. CDR3 length: 14 residues. The CDR3 reads CASSSDGNTDTQYF. CDR3 DNA: TGTGCCAGCTCATCAGACGGAAACACAGATACGCAGTATTTT.

This chain uses TRBV10-3 with TRBJ2-1, with 9 nucleotides matching TRBD1. The CDR3 contains 16 residues. V shed 2 bases, J shed 6 bases, and the junction held 8 bases outside the gene matches. CDR1 is ENHRY and CDR2 is SYGVKD in the germline V gene. Here the CDR3 reads CAISELGTGRFNEQFF. CDR3 DNA: TGTGCCATCAGTGAGCTAGGGACAGGGCGTTTCAATGAGCAGTTCTTC.

At least ten counts were recorded for this clonotype. This rearrangement joins TRBV12-3 or TRBV12-4 to TRBJ2-2, with unresolved D. The CDR3 totals 13 residues. Trimming took off 5 bases at V and 6 bases at J, with 10 bases between the two ends. In DNA, the CDR3 is TGTGCCAGCAGTCCCTATATCGCCGGGGAGCTGTTTTTT. Translation gives CASSPYIAGELFF.